Presented here are 27 T cell receptor beta chains from one specimen sequenced in a study of T cell repertoires in cytomegalovirus infection (dated by TCRdb to about 2019). The instrument given in TCRdb is Illumina HiSeq 1500. TCRdb reworked the public reads: Q25 trimming with fastp, MiXCR clone assembly, productive beta chains retained. Entries are consolidated by CDR3 protein sequence, retaining the most common genes and DNA. The sample table holds 700,000 to 850,000 distinct CDR3 sequences, of which 30% to 35% were seen once. The top ten hold roughly 12% of the sample. In the paper's terms, the treatment or condition label means: in vitro stimulation with specific CMV peptide epitopes to enrich CMV-specific T cells. Their cognate antigens are unknown. The sequenced sample was cultured CD8+ T cells from PBMCs, obtained from culture after CMV antigen stimulation. Every receptor here comes from a human donor in good health (CMV status not recorded). Some clones in this sample may be carry-over from other donors' samples.

The gene calls are TRBV6-4 and TRBJ2-3; D is uncertain. The CDR3 runs 14 residues. The V gene lost 5 bases and the J gene lost 2 bases, with 11 bases spanning the gap. The germline gives CDR1 MRHNA, CDR2 SNTAGT. DNA of the CDR3: TGTGCCAGCAGTATCAGTGGGCCCACAGATACGCAGTATTTT. It is translated as CASSISGPTDTQYF.

This clonotype was found a few times. The chain links TRBV7-8 to TRBJ2-3; D perhaps matches TRBD2 (7 bases). V was clipped by 5 bases and J by 0 bases, with 15 bases between them. CDR3 length: 16 amino acids. CDR1 SGHVS and CDR2 FQNEAQ come from the germline V gene. The CDR3 reads CASSGPGGGSTDTQYF. CDR3 bases: TGTGCCAGCAGCGGCCCGGGCGGGGGCAGCACAGATACGCAGTATTTT.

The V gene is TRBV27, the J gene TRBJ2-1, with TRBD2 identical over 8 bases. Trimming at V came to 5 bases and at J to 0 bases, leaving 3 bases not matched to a gene. The CDR3 totals 15 residues. In germline, CDR1 is MNHEY, CDR2 SMNVEV (reference sequence). The CDR3 reads CASSGTSGSYNEQFF. The CDR3 DNA reads as TGTGCCAGCAGTGGCACTAGCGGCTCCTACAATGAGCAGTTCTTC.

This clonotype has a handful of counts. This chain connects TRBV27 to TRBJ1-6; tentatively, D is TRBD1 (5 bases). The V and J ends lost 3 bases and 0 bases respectively, with 12 bases between them. CDR1 and CDR2 (germline): MNHEY, SMNVEV (reference sequence). The CDR3 consists of 17 residues. The CDR3 reads CASSLKDTSSYNSPLHF. Here the CDR3 DNA reads TGTGCCAGCAGTTTGAAGGACACGAGCTCCTATAATTCACCCCTCCACTTT.

This clonotype has just a few counts. The chain has TRBV27 and TRBJ1-1; TRBD1 matches 7 bases. Trimming cost V 6 bases and J 6 bases; bases outside gene matches: 4. The CDR3 has 12 residues. Germline CDR1 and CDR2: MNHEY and SMNVEV (reference sequence). CDR3 amino acids: CASSQQGSEAFF. CDR3 in DNA: TGTGCCAGCAGCCAACAGGGGTCTGAAGCTTTCTTT.

This clonotype was detected a few times. The chain combines TRBV9 with TRBJ2-1, with TRBD2 matching 8 bases. Germline-derived CDR1 and CDR2 are SGDLS and YYNGEE. The CDR3 totals 13 residues. Trimming removed 7 bases from V and 6 bases from J; junction bases left unmatched: 6. CDR3 bases: TGTGCCAGCCGGGACGGGGGGGGCAATGAGCAGTTCTTC. This sequence encodes CASRDGGGNEQFF.

The gene calls are TRBV6-6 and TRBJ2-5, with TRBD2 matching over 13 bases. V lost 5 bases to trimming and J lost 5 bases; unmatched junction nucleotides: 2. Germline V CDR1 and CDR2: MNHNY, SVGAGI (reference sequence). The CDR3 runs 14 residues. CDR3 coding DNA: TGTGCCAGCAGTGTGACTAGCGGGGGGGAGACCCAGTACTTC. This codes for CASSVTSGGETQYF.

The rearrangement links TRBV5-5 to TRBJ2-2; 9 bases are a match to TRBD1. In germline, CDR1 is SGHKS, CDR2 YYEKEE (reference sequence). J gave up 3 bases and V 2 bases, and 5 bases lay outside the gene matches. The CDR3 loop spans 16 amino acids. Here the CDR3 reads CASSFPGQGHTGELFF. CDR3 nucleotides: TGTGCCAGCAGCTTTCCGGGACAGGGACACACCGGGGAGCTGTTTTTT.

This clonotype was seen a few times. The rearrangement links TRBV7-6 to TRBJ1-5; D not resolved. CDR1 is SGHVS, CDR2 FNYEAQ, per germline. Between the trimmed V and J ends, which lost 1 base and 0 bases, there was a span of 13 bases. The CDR3 runs to 17 residues. The CDR3 reads CASSLENGLYSNQPQHF. CDR3 coding DNA: TGTGCCAGCAGCTTAGAGAACGGACTCTATAGCAATCAGCCCCAGCATTTT.

The chain links TRBV25-1 to TRBJ1-4, with D perhaps TRBD1 (6 bases). The CDR3 has 16 amino acids. V was shortened by 6 bases and J by 7 bases, with 21 bases between the two germline ends. The germline V gene encodes CDR1 MGHDK and CDR2 SYGVNS. CDR3 sequence (DNA): TGTGCCAGCAGCGGAATGGGGAGCCGGGGGCCTGAAAAACTGTTTTTT. Amino acid sequence: CASSGMGSRGPEKLFF.

This clonotype appeared a few times. V gene TRBV6-1 combines with J gene TRBJ2-4; D unresolved. Germline CDR1 is MNHNS and CDR2 is SASEGT. The CDR3 runs to 15 residues. V was shortened by 2 bases and J by 0 bases, with 8 bases between the two germline ends. The CDR3: CASSEIGSAKNIQYF. CDR3 DNA sequence: TGTGCCAGCAGTGAAATAGGGTCAGCCAAAAACATTCAGTACTTC.

The CDR3: CASSWGIMAEAFF. DNA for the CDR3: TGTGCCAGCAGTTGGGGTATAATGGCTGAAGCTTTCTTT. This chain connects TRBV27 to TRBJ1-1; D is uncertain. Germline CDR1 reads MNHEY; CDR2 reads SMNVEV (reference sequence). CDR3 length equals 13 residues. The V and J ends lost 4 bases and 6 bases respectively, with 12 bases between them.

This clonotype turned up a few times. One junction end disagrees with the germline gene, perhaps due to a read error. The chain joins TRBV7-6 to TRBJ2-3; 12 bases agree with TRBD2. CDR1 is SGHVS, CDR2 FNYEAQ, per germline. The CDR3 totals 17 residues. Here the CDR3 reads CASSAGLAGFGTDTQYF. The CDR3 DNA is TGTGCTAGCAGCGCCGGACTAGCGGGGTTCGGCACAGATACGCAGTATTTT.

The sample holds a few counts of this clonotype. The chain links TRBV4-1 to TRBJ2-5; 9 nucleotides line up with TRBD2. The CDR3 sequence is 16 residues long. CDR1 is MGHRA, CDR2 YSYEKL, per germline. J gave up 4 bases and V 5 bases, and 11 bases lay outside the gene matches. CDR3 nucleotides: TGCGCCAGCAGCGGAGGGCGGGGGGGCACGAGAGAGACCCAGTACTTC. Its translation is CASSGGRGGTRETQYF.

The table lists this clonotype with many counts. V gene TRBV7-9 combines with J gene TRBJ2-2, with 11 nucleotides matching TRBD2. V trimming: 5 bases; J trimming: 1 base; junction bases outside the gene matches: 6. Germline V lookup: CDR1 SEHNR, CDR2 FQNEAQ (reference sequence). This CDR3 has 17 residues. The CDR3 is CASSLPGLAENTGELFF. CDR3 sequence (DNA): TGTGCCAGCAGCCTCCCGGGACTAGCGGAGAACACCGGGGAGCTGTTTTTT.

The table lists this clonotype with many counts. The CDR3 region is CASSLVASPNQPQHF. Here the CDR3 DNA reads TGTGCCAGCAGCTTAGTAGCCTCTCCCAATCAGCCCCAGCATTTT. The chain uses TRBV7-6 and TRBJ1-5; D is uncertain. Looked up from germline, CDR1 is SGHVS and CDR2 is FNYEAQ. V dropped 1 base and J dropped 3 bases, with 10 bases sitting between them. The length of the CDR3 is 15 residues.

The chain employs TRBV4-1 and TRBJ2-7; D may be TRBD1 or TRBD2 (5 bases each). The CDR3 contains 14 residues. V was cut by 7 bases and J by 5 bases, with 18 bases left in between. Germline V gene data show CDR1 as MGHRA and CDR2 as YSYEKL. This CDR3 is CASTDSSRGNEQYF. CDR3 DNA sequence: TGCGCCAGCACCGATTCGAGCCGGGGCAACGAGCAGTACTTC.

A few counts support this clonotype. The chain combines TRBV7-9 with TRBJ1-1; no clear D. Germline lookup yields CDR1 SEHNR and CDR2 FQNEAQ (reference sequence). This CDR3 contains 11 residues. V lost 3 bases to trimming and J lost 11 bases, with 10 bases between them. DNA for the CDR3: TGTGCCAGCAGCTTGGGCCCCCAGGCTTTCTTT. Translating gives CASSLGPQAFF. The variable domain in full, with the rest retrieved from reference TRBV7-9 and TRBJ1-1, is DTGVSQNPRHKITKRGQNVTFRCDPISEHNRLYWYRQTLGQGPEFLTYFQNEAQLEKSRLLSDRFSAERPKGSFSTLEIQRTEQGDSAMYLCASSLGPQAFFGQGTRLTVV.

The gene calls are TRBV19 and TRBJ2-7; weak D call: TRBD2 (7 bases). The germline V gene encodes CDR1 LNHDA and CDR2 SQIVND (reference sequence). The V gene lost 5 bases and the J gene lost 0 bases, with 8 bases spanning the gap. The CDR3 consists of 13 residues. The CDR3, as DNA: TGTGCCAGTAGTGCGGGGGCCTCCTACGAGCAGTACTTC. It is translated as CASSAGASYEQYF.

This clonotype is a singleton in its sample. The chain combines TRBV27 with TRBJ1-1, with a tentative D call TRBD1 (5 bases). The CDR3 has 13 residues. Germline V gene lookup returns CDR1 MNHEY and CDR2 SMNVEV (reference sequence). V lost 4 bases to trimming and J lost 9 bases, with 15 bases between them. In DNA, the CDR3 is TGTGCCAGCAGTTCGGGGGGGGACTATAAAGCTTTCTTT. Translated, it gives CASSSGGDYKAFF.

The rearrangement joins TRBV4-3 to TRBJ2-4; D ambiguous. Trimming left V 1 base short and J 0 bases short, with 13 bases between. The CDR3 is 17 amino acids. CDR1 is LGHNA, CDR2 YSLEER, per germline. Here the CDR3 DNA reads TGCGCCAGCAGCCAAGGGGAAGGGAATCTAGCCAAAAACATTCAGTACTTC. Protein sequence: CASSQGEGNLAKNIQYF.

This chain connects TRBV7-6 to TRBJ1-4; 8 bases are a match to TRBD1. The CDR3 extends over 18 amino acids. Germline values: CDR1 SGHVS, CDR2 FNYEAQ. The CDR3 region is CVSGYPRQGRRANEKLFF. CDR3 DNA sequence: TGTGTCAGTGGGTACCCCAGACAGGGGAGGAGGGCTAATGAAAAACTGTTTTTT. The full variable domain, in which reference TRBV7-6 and TRBJ1-4 provide the parts outside the CDR3, is GAGVSQSPRYKVTKRGQDVALRCDPISGHVSLYWYRQALGQGPEFLTYFNYEAQQDKSGLPNDRFSAERPEGSISTLTIQRTEQRDSAMYRCVSGYPRQGRRANEKLFFGSGTQLSVL.

The chain couples TRBV28 to TRBJ2-2; D may match TRBD1 or TRBD2 (5 bases each). V gave up 8 bases and J gave up 7 bases, with 17 bases separating them. The length of the CDR3 is 14 residues. Germline values: CDR1 MDHEN, CDR2 SYDVKM. CDR3 residues: CASRGPIGRGELFF. CDR3 DNA: TGTGCCAGCCGGGGACCCATTGGTCGCGGGGAGCTGTTTTTT.

The rearrangement uses TRBV14 and TRBJ2-2, with 10 bases lining up with TRBD1. CDR1 is SGHDN and CDR2 is FVKESK in the germline V gene. The CDR3 extends over 16 amino acids. J was trimmed by 5 bases and V by 4 bases; bases with no gene match: 7. The CDR3 loop is CASSLLWTGGTGELFF. CDR3 DNA sequence: TGTGCCAGCAGCCTCCTCTGGACAGGGGGGACCGGGGAGCTGTTTTTT.

The CDR3 DNA sequence: TGTGCCAGCAGCTTCTCTCCGTCGTTCTATGGCTACACCTTC. Its translation: CASSFSPSFYGYTF. This chain joins TRBV7-8 and TRBJ1-2; D call uncertain. Germline lookup yields CDR1 SGHVS and CDR2 FQNEAQ. V dropped 3 bases and J dropped 4 bases, with 12 bases sitting between them. This CDR3 has 14 amino acids.

The chain is built from TRBV6-2 or TRBV6-3 and TRBJ2-2; D unresolved. The CDR3 spans 12 residues. The V gene lost 4 bases and the J gene lost 8 bases, with 8 bases spanning the gap. Germline CDR1 and CDR2: MNHEY and SVGEGT. The DNA of the CDR3 is TGTGCCAGCAGTTTTGGTGAAGGGGAGCTGTTTTTT. Residues: CASSFGEGELFF.

V gene TRBV9 combines with J gene TRBJ1-6, with D perhaps TRBD1 (6 bases). CDR3 length: 16 amino acids. V was shortened by 0 bases and J by 10 bases, with 17 bases between the two germline ends. The germline V gene has CDR1 SGDLS and CDR2 YYNGEE. The CDR3 DNA sequence: TGTGCCAGCAGCGTAGATTTTAACCAGGGGCGGTCACCCCTCCACTTT. Translating it yields CASSVDFNQGRSPLHF.